This T cell receptor (beta chain) was recovered during a study of cytomegalovirus exposure and HLA in healthy donors. Looking at the study overall: Among roughly 180 million T cells, an earlier analysis found 90 million to 130 million unique TCR beta sequences.

It was with 60 Vbeta and 13 Jbeta primers that the PCR ran. The repertoire was sequenced with immunoSEQ multiplex PCR; TCRdb's copy has only in-frame clones and lacks some. The sample table includes around 140,000 clones. CDR3 length: 12 residues. V was trimmed by 1 base and J by 7 bases, leaving 7 bases between them. Germline V gives CDR1 LNHDA, CDR2 SQIVND (reference sequence). This sequence originates from a woman aged 40 to 49 in good health and CMV-seropositive. This chain uses TRBV19 with TRBJ2-5; D unclear. The sequencing input was PBMCs. The CDR3 region is CASSIVRGTQYF. DNA of the CDR3: TGTGCCAGTAGTATAGTTAGAGGGACCCAGTACTTC. The full variable domain, rest sourced from reference TRBV19 and TRBJ2-5, is DGGITQSPKYLFRKEGQNVTLSCEQNLNHDAMYWYRQDPGQGLRLIYYSQIVNDFQKGDIAEGYSVSREKKESFPLTVTSAQKNPTAFYLCASSIVRGTQYFGPGTRLLVL.